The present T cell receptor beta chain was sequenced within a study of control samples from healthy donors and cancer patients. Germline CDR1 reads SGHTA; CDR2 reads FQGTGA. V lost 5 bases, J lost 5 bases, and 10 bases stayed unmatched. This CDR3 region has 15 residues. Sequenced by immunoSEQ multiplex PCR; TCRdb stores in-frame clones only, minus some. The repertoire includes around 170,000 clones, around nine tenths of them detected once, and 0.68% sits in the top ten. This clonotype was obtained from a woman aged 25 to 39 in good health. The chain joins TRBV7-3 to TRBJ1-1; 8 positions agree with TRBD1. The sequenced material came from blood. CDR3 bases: TGTGCCAGCAGCCCAGCAGGGGGCATATGGACTGAAGCTTTCTTT. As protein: CASSPAGGIWTEAFF.